These 3 T cell receptor beta chains came from one sample sequenced in a study of blood T cell repertoires in COVID-19. Sequenced by immunoSEQ multiplex PCR; TCRdb stores in-frame clones only, minus some. The profile covers just over 650,000 clones, with just under 90% appearing a single time and more than 0.25% taken by the ten largest. Sequenced sample: peripheral blood. The receptors come from a woman aged 18-29 years with acute or convalescent COVID-19.

The chain uses TRBV6-5 and TRBJ1-3, with a tentative D call TRBD1 (5 bases). Per germline, CDR1 MNHEY and CDR2 SVGAGI. This CDR3 spans 13 amino acids. Between the trimmed V and J ends, which lost 6 bases and 2 bases, there was a span of 8 bases. The CDR3 spells CASSRVPGNTIYF. Here the CDR3 DNA reads TGTGCCAGCAGCAGGGTTCCTGGAAACACCATATATTTT.

The chain employs TRBV5-1 and TRBJ2-5, with unresolved D. CDR3 size: 15 residues. The V end lost 3 bases, the J end lost 0 bases, and 12 bases lay between the germline ends. The germline V gene has CDR1 SGHRS and CDR2 YFSETQ. The CDR3 loop reads CASSSLPRNQETQYF. The CDR3 region has the DNA TGCGCCAGCAGCTCCTTGCCGCGGAACCAAGAGACCCAGTACTTC.

The genes are TRBV19 and TRBJ1-2; no reliable D call. Germline V gene data show CDR1 as LNHDA and CDR2 as SQIVND (reference sequence). V shed 1 base and J shed 6 bases, with 9 bases lying between them. CDR3 size: 13 residues. CDR3 DNA sequence: TGTGCCAGTAGTATAGCCACGGGGAATGGCTACACCTTC. Translation gives CASSIATGNGYTF.